Following are 31 T cell receptor beta chains from one sample sequenced in a study of blood T cell repertoires in COVID-19 (TCRdb year 2020). Library preparation used the immunoSEQ multiplex PCR assay. TCRdb retrieved this table from immuneACCESS and kept in-frame rearrangements only. Not all clones are present; in checked studies, unresolved V genes account for under half, and no reason is known for the remainder. Recorded for this sample are around 250,000 clones; 70% to 90% of them occurred a single time. The ten largest account for roughly 4% of the sample. Sequences were obtained from peripheral blood. These receptors came from a man in his late teens or twenties with active or convalescent COVID-19.

This chain joins TRBV5-4 and TRBJ1-3; 9 bases align to TRBD1. There are 16 residues in the CDR3. Trimming took 0 bases from V and 2 from J; bases not matched to a gene: 3. The germline V gene has CDR1 SGHNT and CDR2 YYREEE (reference sequence). This CDR3 is CASSLAGQGAGNTIYF. The DNA for the CDR3 is TGTGCCAGCAGCTTGGCGGGACAGGGCGCTGGAAACACCATATATTTT.

The chain links TRBV12-5 to TRBJ2-7, with 7 bases identical to TRBD1. Germline assignment: CDR1 LGHNT and CDR2 FRNRAP. Trimming cost V 5 bases and J 3 bases; bases outside gene matches: 7. This CDR3 contains 14 residues. CDR3 nucleotides: TGTGCTAGTGGTCCCCCACGGGACAGCTACGAGCAGTACTTC. Residues: CASGPPRDSYEQYF.

The chain uses TRBV28 and TRBJ1-6; weak D call: TRBD1 (5 bases). The CDR3 totals 17 residues. V lost 6 bases to trimming and J lost 14 bases, with 29 bases between them. The germline V gene has CDR1 MDHEN and CDR2 SYDVKM. CDR3 coding DNA: TGTGCCAGCAGCGAACAACCGTCAGGCGCGGGGCTAGCGGCCCTCCACTTT. This translates into CASSEQPSGAGLAALHF.

The V and J genes are TRBV6-2 or TRBV6-3 and TRBJ2-7; 7 bases agree with TRBD1. Germline V gene lookup returns CDR1 MNHEY and CDR2 SVGEGT. CDR3 length equals 13 residues. The V and J ends lost 6 bases and 1 base, in that order; junction bases with no gene match: 3. The CDR3 nucleotides are TGTGCCAGCAGCCGGGACAGATCCTACGAGCAGTACTTC. The encoded protein is CASSRDRSYEQYF.

The sample holds a few counts of this clone. The chain couples TRBV6-1 to TRBJ2-3; 11 bases are a match to TRBD2. The CDR3 totals 17 residues. V lost 4 bases, J lost 2 bases, and 8 bases stayed unmatched. Germline lookup yields CDR1 MNHNS and CDR2 SASEGT. The CDR3 here is CASSVDLAGGYTDTQYF. DNA for the CDR3: TGTGCCAGCAGTGTAGACCTAGCGGGGGGTTACACAGATACGCAGTATTTT.

The chain couples TRBV19 to TRBJ1-1, with a weak D call TRBD1 (5 bases). The CDR3 consists of 14 residues. V lost 6 bases, J lost 5 bases, and 16 bases lay in between. Germline CDR1 reads LNHDA; CDR2 reads SQIVND (reference sequence). The CDR3 sequence is CASRETGGWTEAFF. The CDR3 bases are TGTGCCAGTAGAGAGACGGGGGGATGGACTGAAGCTTTCTTT.

The chain is built from TRBV5-4 and TRBJ2-5, with a possible D match to TRBD1 (6 bases). This CDR3 is 13 amino acids long. V was clipped by 5 bases and J by 0 bases, with 8 bases between them. Per the germline V gene, CDR1 is SGHNT and CDR2 is YYREEE (reference sequence). The CDR3 DNA reads as TGTGCCAGCAGGGGGGCCAACCAAGAGACCCAGTACTTC. Protein product: CASRGANQETQYF.

This chain uses TRBV10-3 with TRBJ1-3; no definite D call. The CDR3 runs to 13 residues. The germline gives CDR1 ENHRY, CDR2 SYGVKD. V lost 4 bases and J lost 6, with 10 bases in between. CDR3 DNA: TGTGCCATCAGTGCGGGATTGGAAAACACCATATATTTT. Residues: CAISAGLENTIYF.

V is TRBV6-5 and J is TRBJ2-7, with D possibly TRBD1 on 7 matching bases. There are 15 residues in the CDR3. Trimming removed 6 bases from V and 1 base from J, with 16 bases in between. From germline, CDR1 is MNHEY and CDR2 SVGAGI. CDR3 in amino acids: CASSQGGTVSYEQYF. CDR3 nucleotides: TGTGCCAGCAGCCAAGGAGGGACAGTTTCCTACGAGCAGTACTTC.

The V call is TRBV11-3, the J call TRBJ1-3; D perhaps matches TRBD1 (6 bases). This CDR3 spans 12 amino acids. CDR1 and CDR2 (germline): SGHNT, YENEEA. V was trimmed by 5 bases and J by 9 bases, leaving 11 bases between them. CDR3 nucleotides: TGTGCCAGCAGCCCGAGGGGGAGCACCATATATTTT. Its protein product is CASSPRGSTIYF. Complete variable domain (other parts from reference TRBV11-3 and TRBJ1-3): EAGVVQSPRYKIIEKKQPVAFWCNPISGHNTLYWYLQNLGQGPELLIRYENEEAVDDSQLPKDRFSAERLKGVDSTLKIQPAELGDSAVYLCASSPRGSTIYFGEGSWLTVV.

This rearrangement joins TRBV10-2 to TRBJ1-6; TRBD1 might be the D (6 bases). CDR3 length: 16 amino acids. Deletions cut 6 bases from V and 3 bases from J, with 15 bases between. Germline V gene lookup returns CDR1 WSHSY and CDR2 SAAADI. The CDR3 nucleotides are TGCGCCAGCAGCCAGGACAGCCGGAGCTATAATTCACCCCTCCACTTT. This codes for CASSQDSRSYNSPLHF.

This rearrangement joins TRBV28 to TRBJ2-7; 10 bases map to TRBD2. This CDR3 has 15 amino acids. The V and J ends lost 7 bases and 1 base, in that order; junction bases with no gene match: 7. Germline CDR1 is MDHEN and CDR2 is SYDVKM. The CDR3 protein is CASTSWTSGSYEQYF. The CDR3 DNA sequence: TGTGCCAGCACCTCCTGGACTAGCGGATCCTACGAGCAGTACTTC.

The V call is TRBV29-1, the J call TRBJ2-2, with unresolved D. Per germline, CDR1 SQVTM and CDR2 ANQGSEA. This CDR3 contains 14 residues. V was trimmed by 4 bases and J by 0 bases, leaving 9 bases between them. CDR3 nucleotide sequence: TGCAGCGTTGGGGTGCAGGCGAACACCGGGGAGCTGTTTTTT. Translating gives CSVGVQANTGELFF.

The chain recombines TRBV6-5 with TRBJ2-1; 8 nucleotides agree with TRBD2. Trimming at V came to 3 bases and at J to 7 bases, leaving 5 bases not matched to a gene. Germline-derived CDR1 and CDR2 are MNHEY and SVGAGI. The CDR3 runs 14 residues. The CDR3 loop reads CASSYGSGENEQFF. In DNA form, the CDR3 reads TGTGCCAGCAGTTATGGTAGCGGGGAAAATGAGCAGTTCTTC.

The V and J genes are TRBV5-6 and TRBJ2-5; the match to TRBD2 covers 8 bases. In germline, CDR1 is SGHDT, CDR2 YYEEEE. The CDR3 covers 14 residues. The J segment lost 5 bases and the V segment lost 4 bases, leaving 7 bases of the junction unmatched. CDR3 sequence (DNA): TGTGCCAGCAGCCCAGCGGGGGCTGAGGAGACCCAGTACTTC. This gives the protein CASSPAGAEETQYF.

V is TRBV19 and J is TRBJ1-5; D is possibly TRBD1 (5 bases). Germline V gene data show CDR1 as LNHDA and CDR2 as SQIVND (reference sequence). The V and J ends lost 4 bases and 5 bases respectively, with 12 bases between them. The CDR3 is 14 residues long. CDR3 loop: CASSTIGGDQPQHF. CDR3 nucleotide sequence: TGTGCCAGTAGTACTATTGGGGGGGATCAGCCCCAGCATTTT.

The CDR3 sequence is CASSQESGQGDNEQFF. CDR3 nucleotides: TGCGCCAGCAGCCAAGAATCAGGACAGGGGGACAATGAGCAGTTCTTC. The chain is built from TRBV4-3 and TRBJ2-1; 10 nucleotides agree with TRBD1. J gave up 5 bases and V 0 bases, and 4 bases lay outside the gene matches. CDR1 is LGHNA, CDR2 YSLEER, per germline. The CDR3 covers 16 residues.

The chain recombines TRBV19 with TRBJ2-1; 7 bases match TRBD2. This CDR3 is built from 15 residues. J lost 0 bases, V lost 6 bases, and 5 bases had no gene match. Germline CDR1 reads LNHDA; CDR2 reads SQIVND (reference sequence). The CDR3 loop is CASRLGGSSYNEQFF. DNA of the CDR3: TGTGCCAGTAGGTTGGGCGGGAGCTCCTACAATGAGCAGTTCTTC.

V usage is TRBV6-5 and J usage is TRBJ1-6, with D possibly TRBD1 on 6 matching bases. CDR3 length equals 15 residues. CDR1 and CDR2 from the germline V gene are MNHEY and SVGAGI. Trimming took 4 bases from V and 6 from J, leaving 13 bases between them. CDR3 sequence: CASSFSGQPNSPLHF. For the CDR3, the DNA is TGTGCCAGCAGTTTTTCAGGACAGCCTAATTCACCCCTCCACTTT.

In nucleotides, the CDR3 is TGTGCCAGCAGCCCGGGCGGGGGTAATGAAAAACTGTTTTTT. It yields the protein CASSPGGGNEKLFF. J is TRBJ1-4 and V is TRBV9; D is perhaps TRBD1 (5 bases). CDR1 and CDR2 (germline): SGDLS, YYNGEE. This CDR3 has 14 residues. Trimming removed 4 bases from V and 4 bases from J, with 11 bases in between.

The chain is built from TRBV14 and TRBJ1-2; D gene uncertain. Germline V gene lookup returns CDR1 SGHDN and CDR2 FVKESK. Deletions cut 7 bases from V and 4 bases from J, with 4 bases between. The length of the CDR3 is 10 residues. CDR3 nucleotides: TGTGCCAGCAACGGCTATGGCTACACCTTC. Translation: CASNGYGYTF. Based on the CDR3 plus reference TRBV14 and TRBJ1-2, the full variable domain is EAGVTQFPSHSVIEKGQTVTLRCDPISGHDNLYWYRRVMGKEIKFLLHFVKESKQDESGMPNNRFLAERTGGTYSTLKVQPAELEDSGVYFCASNGYGYTFGSGTRLTVV.

The CDR3 DNA is TGTGCCAGCAGCCAAGAATTGGGACTAGCGGGGGGGCCGCGGAATGAGCAGTTCTTC. Residues: CASSQELGLAGGPRNEQFF. The chain links TRBV14 to TRBJ2-1; the match to TRBD2 covers 16 bases. The length of the CDR3 is 19 residues. Germline trimming cut 0 bases from V and 7 bases from J; bases unmatched to any gene: 9. The germline V gene has CDR1 SGHDN and CDR2 FVKESK.

The CDR3 spells CASPLDEGDTQYF. The CDR3 DNA reads TGTGCCAGCCCTCTTGACGAGGGAGATACGCAGTATTTT. The chain uses TRBV2 and TRBJ2-3; possibly TRBD2 for D (5 bases). The CDR3 runs 13 residues. Per the germline V gene, CDR1 is SNHLY and CDR2 is FYNNEI. Trimming took off 8 bases at V and 5 bases at J, with 14 bases between the two ends.

This clone occurred a few times. The chain couples TRBV5-6 to TRBJ1-6, with 7 bases matching TRBD1. CDR3 length: 16 residues. The V segment lost 4 bases and the J segment 6 bases; nucleotides outside the gene matches: 10. Germline V CDR1 and CDR2: SGHDT, YYEEEE. DNA for the CDR3: TGTGCCAGCAGCGAGCTAGGACAGGAGGCTAATTCACCCCTCCACTTT. Its translation: CASSELGQEANSPLHF.

V is TRBV9 and J is TRBJ2-5, with 8 bases fitting TRBD2. The V gene end was trimmed by 4 bases and the J gene end by 4 bases; junction bases not matched to a gene: 9. CDR3 length equals 15 residues. In germline, CDR1 is SGDLS, CDR2 YYNGEE. The CDR3 nucleotides read TGTGCCAGCAGCCCATCGGCCGGGGGGGCAGAGACCCAGTACTTC. It is translated as CASSPSAGGAETQYF.

In this sample, this clone turned up a few times. This chain uses TRBV2 with TRBJ2-2; possible D gene TRBD2, 6 bases. Between the trimmed V and J ends, which lost 8 bases and 3 bases, there was a span of 13 bases. CDR1 and CDR2 from the germline V gene are SNHLY and FYNNEI. The CDR3 is made up of 14 amino acids. CDR3 protein: CASLPGADTGELFF. Here the CDR3 DNA reads TGTGCCAGCCTCCCGGGAGCCGACACCGGGGAGCTGTTTTTT.

The CDR3 DNA is TGTGCCAGCAGTTACTCGTCGAGTCATTTGAACACTGAAGCTTTCTTT. Encoded protein: CASSYSSSHLNTEAFF. This chain connects TRBV6-5 to TRBJ1-1; D unresolved. Germline loops: CDR1 MNHEY, CDR2 SVGAGI. Trimming took 0 bases from V and 0 from J, leaving 11 bases between them. The CDR3 runs to 16 residues.

The chain has TRBV28 and TRBJ2-6, with TRBD1 matching 12 bases. Germline values: CDR1 MDHEN, CDR2 SYDVKM. Trimming removed 4 bases from V and 2 bases from J; junction bases left unmatched: 6. The CDR3 is 18 residues long. Here the CDR3 reads CASSSPGQGAPGANVLTF. DNA for the CDR3: TGTGCCAGCAGTTCCCCGGGACAGGGGGCCCCTGGGGCCAACGTCCTGACTTTC.

The CDR3 is CATSDGGLAGGTYEQYF. The CDR3 coding sequence is TGTGCCACCAGTGATGGGGGACTAGCGGGAGGCACCTACGAGCAGTACTTC. This rearrangement joins TRBV24-1 to TRBJ2-7, with 15 bases fitting TRBD2. The CDR3 extends over 17 amino acids. From germline, CDR1 is KGHDR and CDR2 SFDVKD. Trimming removed 3 bases from V and 2 bases from J; junction bases left unmatched: 4.

This clone has a single count. The chain carries TRBV2 and TRBJ1-2; 9 positions agree with TRBD1. The CDR3 contains 16 residues. After removal of 6 bases from V and 1 base from J, the junction contained 9 bases not matched to a gene. Germline lookup yields CDR1 SNHLY and CDR2 FYNNEI. In DNA, the CDR3 is TGTGCCAGCAGCGGTGAGGGACAGGGCGATAACTATGGCTACACCTTC. Translation: CASSGEGQGDNYGYTF.

This clone has more than one count but fewer than ten. The chain employs TRBV7-2 and TRBJ2-1, with D possibly matching TRBD2 (6 bases). CDR3 length: 16 amino acids. V lost 5 bases, J lost 0 bases, and 14 bases lay in between. Germline V CDR1 and CDR2: SGHTA, FQGNSA. CDR3 coding DNA: TGTGCCAGCAGCCCGGTTTGGGGGGTCTCCTACAATGAGCAGTTCTTC. Translation: CASSPVWGVSYNEQFF. Full variable domain (outside the CDR3, taken from reference TRBV7-2 and TRBJ2-1): GAGVSQSPSNKVTEKGKDVELRCDPISGHTALYWYRQSLGQGLEFLIYFQGNSAPDKSGLPSDRFSAERTGGSVSTLTIQRTQQEDSAVYLCASSPVWGVSYNEQFFGPGTRLTVL.